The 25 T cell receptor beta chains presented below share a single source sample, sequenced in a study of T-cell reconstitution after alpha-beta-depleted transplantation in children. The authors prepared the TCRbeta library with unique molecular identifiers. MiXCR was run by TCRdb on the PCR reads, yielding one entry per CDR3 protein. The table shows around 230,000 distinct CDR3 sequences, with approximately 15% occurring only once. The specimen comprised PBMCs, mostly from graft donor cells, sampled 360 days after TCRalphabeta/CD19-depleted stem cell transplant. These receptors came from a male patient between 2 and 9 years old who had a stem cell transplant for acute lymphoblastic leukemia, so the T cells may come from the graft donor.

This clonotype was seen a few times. The CDR3 DNA reads TGTGCCAGCAGTGGAGACAGGATGGGGACGCAGTATTTT. It encodes CASSGDRMGTQYF. The chain joins TRBV28 to TRBJ2-3, with D possibly matching TRBD1 (6 bases). The CDR3 totals 13 residues. V was clipped by 5 bases and J by 9 bases, with 15 bases between them. Per the germline V gene, CDR1 is MDHEN and CDR2 is SYDVKM.

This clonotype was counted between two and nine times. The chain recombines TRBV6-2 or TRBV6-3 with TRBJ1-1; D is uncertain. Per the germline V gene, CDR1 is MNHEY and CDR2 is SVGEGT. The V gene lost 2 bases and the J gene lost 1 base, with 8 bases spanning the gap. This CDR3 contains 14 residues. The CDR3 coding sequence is TGTGCCAGCAGTTACCTTTCCAAGAACACTGAAGCTTTCTTT. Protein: CASSYLSKNTEAFF.

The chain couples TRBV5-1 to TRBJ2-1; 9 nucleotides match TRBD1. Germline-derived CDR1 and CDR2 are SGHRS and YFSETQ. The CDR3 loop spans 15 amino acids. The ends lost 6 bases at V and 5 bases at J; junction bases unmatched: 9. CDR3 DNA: TGCGCCAGCACCCCGGGGACAGGGAGGGACAATGAGCAGTTCTTC. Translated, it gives CASTPGTGRDNEQFF.

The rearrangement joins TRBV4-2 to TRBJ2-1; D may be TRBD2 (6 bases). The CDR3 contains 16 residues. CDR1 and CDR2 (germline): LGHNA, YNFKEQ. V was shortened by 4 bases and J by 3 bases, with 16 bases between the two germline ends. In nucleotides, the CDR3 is TGTGCCAGCAGCCCGAGGGTAGGGAGGTACTACAATGAGCAGTTCTTC. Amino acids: CASSPRVGRYYNEQFF.

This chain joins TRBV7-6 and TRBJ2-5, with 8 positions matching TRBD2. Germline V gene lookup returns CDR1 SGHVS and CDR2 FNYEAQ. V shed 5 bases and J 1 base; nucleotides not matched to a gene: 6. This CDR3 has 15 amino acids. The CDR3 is CASSRELAVQETQYF. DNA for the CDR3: TGTGCCAGCAGCCGAGAACTAGCGGTCCAAGAGACCCAGTACTTC.

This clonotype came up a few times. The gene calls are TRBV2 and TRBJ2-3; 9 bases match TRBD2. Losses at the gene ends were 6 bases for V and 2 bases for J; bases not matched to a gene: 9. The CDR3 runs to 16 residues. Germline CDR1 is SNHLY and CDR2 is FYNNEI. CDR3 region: CASRFSGGSDTDTQYF. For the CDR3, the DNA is TGTGCCAGCAGATTCAGCGGGGGGAGCGACACAGATACGCAGTATTTT.

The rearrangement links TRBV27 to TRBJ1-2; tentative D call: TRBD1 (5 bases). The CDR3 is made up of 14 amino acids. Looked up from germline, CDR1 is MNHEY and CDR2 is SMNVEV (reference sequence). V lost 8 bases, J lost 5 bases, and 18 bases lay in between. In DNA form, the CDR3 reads TGTGCCAGCTACACGAGGAAGGCAGGGTATGGCTACACCTTC. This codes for CASYTRKAGYGYTF.

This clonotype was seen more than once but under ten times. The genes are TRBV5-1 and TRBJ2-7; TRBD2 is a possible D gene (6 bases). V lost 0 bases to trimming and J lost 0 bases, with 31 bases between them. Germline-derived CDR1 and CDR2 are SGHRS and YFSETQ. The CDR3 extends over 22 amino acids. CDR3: CASSLVPSVPWEIADDSYEQYF. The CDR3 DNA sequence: TGCGCCAGCAGCTTGGTCCCTAGCGTACCGTGGGAGATCGCGGACGACTCCTACGAGCAGTACTTC.

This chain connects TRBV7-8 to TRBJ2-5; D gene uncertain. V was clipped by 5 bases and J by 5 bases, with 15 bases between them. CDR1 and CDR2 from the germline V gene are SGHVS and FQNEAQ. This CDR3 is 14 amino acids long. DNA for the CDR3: TGTGCCAGCAGCCCCGGATGGGAAAGGGAGACCCAGTACTTC. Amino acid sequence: CASSPGWERETQYF.

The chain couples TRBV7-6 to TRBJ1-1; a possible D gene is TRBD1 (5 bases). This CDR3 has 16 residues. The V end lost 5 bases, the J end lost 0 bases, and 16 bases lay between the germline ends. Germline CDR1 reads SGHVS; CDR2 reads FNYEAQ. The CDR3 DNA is TGTGCCAGCAGCCTGGGTAGGGGCAGATTGAACACTGAAGCTTTCTTT. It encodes CASSLGRGRLNTEAFF.

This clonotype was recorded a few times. CDR3 region: CASSSRDYAPDTQYF. As DNA, the CDR3 is TGTGCCAGCAGCTCCCGGGACTACGCGCCAGATACGCAGTATTTT. The rearrangement uses TRBV6-1 and TRBJ2-3; 7 bases match TRBD2. J lost 4 bases, V lost 6 bases, and 10 bases had no gene match. Germline values: CDR1 MNHNS, CDR2 SASEGT. The length of the CDR3 is 15 residues.

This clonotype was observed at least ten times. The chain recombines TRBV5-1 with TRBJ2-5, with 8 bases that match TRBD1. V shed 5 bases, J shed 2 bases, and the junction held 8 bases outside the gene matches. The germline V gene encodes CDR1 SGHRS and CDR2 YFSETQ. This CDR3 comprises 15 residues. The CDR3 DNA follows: TGCGCCAGCAGTTTAACGGACAGGGATCAAGAGACCCAGTACTTC. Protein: CASSLTDRDQETQYF.

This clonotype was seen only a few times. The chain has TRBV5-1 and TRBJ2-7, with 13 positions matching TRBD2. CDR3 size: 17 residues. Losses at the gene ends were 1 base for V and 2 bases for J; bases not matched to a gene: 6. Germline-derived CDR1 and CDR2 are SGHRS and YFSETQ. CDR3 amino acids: CASSLRLAGGAPYEQYF. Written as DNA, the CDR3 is TGCGCCAGCAGCTTGCGACTAGCGGGGGGCGCACCCTACGAGCAGTACTTC.

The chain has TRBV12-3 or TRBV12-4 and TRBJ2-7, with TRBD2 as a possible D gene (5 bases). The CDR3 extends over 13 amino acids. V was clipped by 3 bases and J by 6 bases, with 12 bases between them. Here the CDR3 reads CASSFSMRVEQYF. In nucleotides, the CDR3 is TGTGCCAGCAGTTTTTCTATGAGGGTCGAGCAGTACTTC.

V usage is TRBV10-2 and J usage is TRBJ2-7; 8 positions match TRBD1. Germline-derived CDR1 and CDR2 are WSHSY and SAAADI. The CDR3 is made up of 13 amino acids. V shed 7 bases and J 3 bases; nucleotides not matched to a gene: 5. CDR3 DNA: TGCGCCAGCACTGCGGGACAGGTCTACGAGCAGTACTTC. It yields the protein CASTAGQVYEQYF.

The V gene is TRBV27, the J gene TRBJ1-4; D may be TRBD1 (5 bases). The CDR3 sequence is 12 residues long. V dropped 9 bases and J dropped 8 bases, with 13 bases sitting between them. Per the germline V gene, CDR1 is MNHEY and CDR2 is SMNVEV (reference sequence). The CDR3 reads CASGGGDEKLFF. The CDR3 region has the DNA TGTGCCAGTGGAGGAGGGGACGAAAAACTGTTTTTT.

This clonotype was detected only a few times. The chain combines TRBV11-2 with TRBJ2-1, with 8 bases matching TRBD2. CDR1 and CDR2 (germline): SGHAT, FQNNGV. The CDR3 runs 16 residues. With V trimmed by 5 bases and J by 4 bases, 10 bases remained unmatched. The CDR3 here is CASSPRTGTRYNEQFF. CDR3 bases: TGTGCCAGCAGCCCACGGACCGGGACTAGGTACAATGAGCAGTTCTTC.

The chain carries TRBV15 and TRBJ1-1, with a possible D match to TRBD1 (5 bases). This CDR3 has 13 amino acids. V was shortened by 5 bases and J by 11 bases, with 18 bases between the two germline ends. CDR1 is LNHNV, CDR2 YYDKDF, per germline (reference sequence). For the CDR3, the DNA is TGTGCCACCAGCCGTACACAGGAGGCCGGGGCTTTCTTT. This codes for CATSRTQEAGAFF.

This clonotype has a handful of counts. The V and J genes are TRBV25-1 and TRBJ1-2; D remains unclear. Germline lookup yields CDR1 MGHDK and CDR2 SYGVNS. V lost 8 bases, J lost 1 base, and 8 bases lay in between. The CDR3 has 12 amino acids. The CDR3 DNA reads TGTGCCAGCGCCGGGGATAACTATGGCTACACCTTC. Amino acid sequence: CASAGDNYGYTF.

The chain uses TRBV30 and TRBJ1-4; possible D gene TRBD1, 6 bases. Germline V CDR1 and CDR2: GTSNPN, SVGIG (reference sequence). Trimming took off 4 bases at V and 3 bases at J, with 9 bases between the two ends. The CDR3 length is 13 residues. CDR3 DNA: TGTGCCTGGAACGGGACACCTAATGAAAAACTGTTTTTT. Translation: CAWNGTPNEKLFF.

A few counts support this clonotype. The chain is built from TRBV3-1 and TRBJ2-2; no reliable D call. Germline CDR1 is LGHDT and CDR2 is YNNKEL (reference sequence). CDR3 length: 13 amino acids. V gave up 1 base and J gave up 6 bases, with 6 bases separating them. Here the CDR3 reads CASSQGTSGELFF. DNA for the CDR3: TGTGCCAGCAGCCAAGGCACGTCCGGGGAGCTGTTTTTT.

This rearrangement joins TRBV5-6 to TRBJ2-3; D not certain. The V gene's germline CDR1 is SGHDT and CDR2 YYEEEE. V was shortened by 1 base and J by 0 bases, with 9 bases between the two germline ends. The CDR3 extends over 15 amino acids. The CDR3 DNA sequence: TGTGCCAGCAGCTTGAAGGTGGTCAGCACAGATACGCAGTATTTT. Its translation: CASSLKVVSTDTQYF.

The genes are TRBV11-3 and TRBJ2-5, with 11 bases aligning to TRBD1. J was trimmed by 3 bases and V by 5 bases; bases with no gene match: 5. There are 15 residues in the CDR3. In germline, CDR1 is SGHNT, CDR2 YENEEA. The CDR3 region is CASSAGQGDEETQYF. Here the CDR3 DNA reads TGTGCCAGCAGCGCGGGACAGGGGGACGAAGAGACCCAGTACTTC.

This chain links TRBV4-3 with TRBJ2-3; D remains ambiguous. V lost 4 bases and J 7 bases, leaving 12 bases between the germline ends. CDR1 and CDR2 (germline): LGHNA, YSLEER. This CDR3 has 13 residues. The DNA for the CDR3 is TGCGCCAGCAGCCCAGACCCTACGAATACGCAGTATTTT. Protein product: CASSPDPTNTQYF.

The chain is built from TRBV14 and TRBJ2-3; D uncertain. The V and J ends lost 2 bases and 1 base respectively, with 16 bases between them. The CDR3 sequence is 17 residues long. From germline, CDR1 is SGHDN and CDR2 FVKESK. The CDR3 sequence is CASSQLPVARRTDTQYF. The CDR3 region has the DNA TGTGCCAGCAGCCAACTTCCGGTAGCCAGACGCACAGATACGCAGTATTTT.